One and the same sample provided the 15 T cell receptor beta chains below, sequenced in a study of molecular identifiers for immune sequencing clone quantification. Each CDR3 protein is one row after TCRdb ran MiXCR on the PCR reads. The sample lists more than 450,000 distinct CDR3 sequences, roughly a fifth occurring once. Sample: naive CD8+ T cells from blood, with Jurkat cell RNA spiked in. Subset indicated: FACS-sorted CD8+CD4-CCR7+CD45RA+ naive T cells. The receptors stem from a human donor in good health. Some libraries in this study had Jurkat cell RNA spiked in.

In this sample, this clonotype turned up many times. The chain combines TRBV14 with TRBJ1-6; no definite D call. With 4 bases removed from V and 6 bases from J, the gap between germline ends came to 16 bases. The CDR3 loop spans 16 amino acids. Germline CDR1 SGHDN, CDR2 FVKESK. In DNA form, the CDR3 reads TGTGCCAGCAGCCCATGGCTCCGGCCTCTTAATTCACCCCTCCACTTT. It yields the protein CASSPWLRPLNSPLHF.

This clonotype was counted ten times or more. V and J are TRBV29-1 and TRBJ2-3; 11 bases are a match to TRBD1. The trim removed 7 bases at V and 5 bases at J, leaving 5 bases unmatched. CDR3 length equals 13 residues. CDR1 SQVTM and CDR2 ANQGSEA come from the germline V gene. CDR3 sequence reads: CSAGTGGRDTQYF. CDR3 DNA: TGCAGCGCTGGGACAGGGGGTCGAGATACGCAGTATTTT.

For this clonotype: The conserved closing phenylalanine or tryptophan is absent in this CDR3, likely reflecting a read error. This chain links TRBV27 with TRBJ2-7, with 7 bases that match TRBD1. This CDR3 contains 15 residues. V was pared by 5 bases and J by 0 bases, with 7 bases of the junction left unmatched. The germline CDR1 and CDR2 sequences are MNHEY and SMNVEV (reference sequence). DNA for the CDR3: TGTGCCAGCAGTACCGAGGGGGCCAGCTCCTACGAGCAGTACCTC. It yields the protein CASSTEGASSYEQYL.

The sample holds many counts of this clonotype. This chain connects TRBV28 to TRBJ2-7; D tentatively fits TRBD1 or TRBD2 (5 bases each). There are 14 residues in the CDR3. Germline CDR1 and CDR2: MDHEN and SYDVKM. V lost 2 bases, J lost 4 bases, and 12 bases lay in between. Here the CDR3 DNA reads TGTGCCAGCAGTTTAACAGGTTCGGGGTACGAGCAGTACTTC. Translating it yields CASSLTGSGYEQYF.

V is TRBV29-1 and J is TRBJ2-7; the match to TRBD2 covers 8 bases. The CDR3 is made up of 13 amino acids. J lost 4 bases, V lost 0 bases, and 2 bases had no gene match. Germline CDR1 is SQVTM and CDR2 is ANQGSEA. This CDR3 reads CSVEEAGAYEQYF. CDR3 in DNA: TGCAGCGTTGAAGAAGCGGGAGCTTACGAGCAGTACTTC.

Note on this clonotype: It may be a read error: a sequence one base away is much more abundant. The V gene is TRBV5-1, the J gene TRBJ2-7; D is uncertain. Trimming pared 0 bases from V and 0 bases from J, leaving 7 bases between. CDR3 length: 14 amino acids. Germline values: CDR1 SGHRS, CDR2 YFSETQ. The CDR3 sequence is CASSLVQDSYEQYF. The CDR3, as DNA: TGCGCCAGCAGCTTGGTGCAGGACTCCTACGAGCAGTACTTC.

This clonotype turned up a few times. The CDR3 region is CASSLGQDDNQPQHF. In DNA form, the CDR3 reads TGTGCCAGCAGCTTGGGACAGGACGACAATCAGCCCCAGCATTTT. The chain links TRBV7-8 to TRBJ1-5; 8 bases are shared with TRBD1. V was pared by 3 bases and J by 3 bases, with 4 bases of the junction left unmatched. The CDR3 is made up of 15 amino acids. Germline lookup yields CDR1 SGHVS and CDR2 FQNEAQ.

This clonotype was found many times. V and J are TRBV6-6 and TRBJ1-5; D call uncertain. From germline, CDR1 is MNHNY and CDR2 SVGAGI (reference sequence). CDR3 length: 13 residues. Trimming took off 5 bases at V and 1 base at J, with 6 bases between the two ends. CDR3 nucleotides: TGTGCCAGCAGTATAGACAGCAATCAGCCCCAGCATTTT. It yields the protein CASSIDSNQPQHF.

The table lists this clonotype with a few counts. The CDR3 sequence: CASSLERQGLNQPQHF. CDR3 coding DNA: TGTGCCAGCAGCTTAGAGAGACAGGGCCTCAATCAGCCCCAGCATTTT. The chain combines TRBV7-9 with TRBJ1-5, with 7 bases identical to TRBD1. The CDR3 is made up of 16 amino acids. V shed 1 base and J 3 bases; nucleotides not matched to a gene: 6. CDR1 SEHNR and CDR2 FQNEAQ come from the germline V gene (reference sequence).

Remarks on this clonotype: Just one base apart from a much larger clone, this may be a read error. The chain has TRBV2 and TRBJ1-1, with D tentatively TRBD1 (6 bases). Germline assignment: CDR1 SNHLY and CDR2 FYNNEI. The CDR3 is 15 amino acids. The CDR3 loop is CASRLTGHLNTEVFF. CDR3 DNA: TGTGCCAGCAGGCTGACGGGACATCTGAACACTGAAGTTTTCTTT.

There are a few counts of this clonotype. V usage is TRBV19 and J usage is TRBJ2-7; 7 bases are shared with TRBD1. After removal of 0 bases from V and 3 bases from J, the junction contained 8 bases not matched to a gene. CDR1 and CDR2 from the germline V gene are LNHDA and SQIVND (reference sequence). The CDR3 contains 16 residues. The CDR3 nucleotides read TGTGCCAGTAGTATAGAGAAGGGGGCGGCGTACTACGAGCAGTACTTC. Protein sequence: CASSIEKGAAYYEQYF. Using reference TRBV19 and TRBJ2-7 for the parts outside the CDR3, the full variable domain is DGGITQSPKYLFRKEGQNVTLSCEQNLNHDAMYWYRQDPGQGLRLIYYSQIVNDFQKGDIAEGYSVSREKKESFPLTVTSAQKNPTAFYLCASSIEKGAAYYEQYFGPGTRLTVT.

As regards this clonotype: A read error is possible here, since a much larger clone lies one base away. The chain carries TRBV28 and TRBJ1-2; tentative D call: TRBD1 (6 bases). CDR1 and CDR2 (germline): MDHEN, SYDVKM. This CDR3 has 16 amino acids. The CDR3, as DNA: TGTACCAGCAGTTTGACCCGACAGGACCCCACCTATGGCTACACCTTC. This gives the protein CTSSLTRQDPTYGYTF.

This clonotype has just a few counts. The rearrangement joins TRBV24-1 to TRBJ1-1; TRBD1 matches 7 bases. V lost 7 bases and J lost 4; bases outside the gene matches: 5. Germline V CDR1 and CDR2: KGHDR, SFDVKD. CDR3 length: 13 amino acids. CDR3 in amino acids: CATSPPGGTEAFF. The CDR3 nucleotides are TGTGCCACCAGCCCGCCAGGGGGCACTGAAGCTTTCTTT.

Turning to this clonotype: Just one base apart from a much larger clone, this may be a read error. V is TRBV20-1 and J is TRBJ2-7, with D perhaps matching TRBD2 (6 bases). Per germline, CDR1 DFQATT and CDR2 SNEGSKA (reference sequence). V was shortened by 5 bases and J by 0 bases, with 17 bases between the two germline ends. This CDR3 has 15 amino acids. This chain's CDR3 is CSACGTFLISYEQYF. As DNA, the CDR3 is TGCAGTGCTTGCGGGACGTTCCTTATCTCCTACGAGCAGTACTTC.

This clonotype came up a few times. The gene calls are TRBV28 and TRBJ1-1, with D perhaps TRBD1 (5 bases). This CDR3 contains 12 residues. V was cut by 3 bases and J by 11 bases, with 13 bases left in between. In germline, CDR1 is MDHEN, CDR2 SYDVKM. CDR3 protein: CASSFVGEDAFF. The CDR3 DNA reads as TGTGCCAGCAGTTTTGTGGGGGAGGATGCTTTCTTT.